This T cell receptor beta chain emerged from a study of blood T cell repertoires in COVID-19. Study background: T cells, B-cell-depleted T cells, or PBMCs provided the cDNA or gDNA that served as material.

Germline-derived CDR1 and CDR2 are SNHLY and FYNNEI. CDR3 size: 14 residues. The V end lost 4 bases, the J end lost 3 bases, and 10 bases lay between the germline ends. Profiling relied on immunoSEQ multiplex PCR, and the TCRdb table lists in-frame clones only, not all of them. The sample contains around 190,000 clones, approximately 88% of which appear only once. The sequence came from a woman aged 30 to 39 who had recovered from COVID-19. The chain is built from TRBV2 and TRBJ2-1, with D possibly TRBD1 on 6 matching bases. The sample taken for sequencing was PBMCs or T cells enriched from blood (not recorded which). CDR3 region: CASSGETGYNEQFF. The CDR3 bases are TGTGCCAGCAGTGGTGAGACAGGCTACAATGAGCAGTTCTTC.